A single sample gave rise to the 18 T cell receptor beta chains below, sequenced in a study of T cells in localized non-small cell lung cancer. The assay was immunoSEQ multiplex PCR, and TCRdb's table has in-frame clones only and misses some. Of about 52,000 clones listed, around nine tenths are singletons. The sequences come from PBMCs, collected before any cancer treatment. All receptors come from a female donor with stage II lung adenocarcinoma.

The CDR3 DNA is TGTGCCTGGATGGGGGGTAACTATGGCTACACCTTC. This gives the protein CAWMGGNYGYTF. The V call is TRBV30, the J call TRBJ1-2; the D gene is possibly TRBD1 (5 bases). This CDR3 contains 12 residues. From germline, CDR1 is GTSNPN and CDR2 SVGIG (reference sequence). The V gene lost 4 bases and the J gene lost 1 base, with 7 bases spanning the gap.

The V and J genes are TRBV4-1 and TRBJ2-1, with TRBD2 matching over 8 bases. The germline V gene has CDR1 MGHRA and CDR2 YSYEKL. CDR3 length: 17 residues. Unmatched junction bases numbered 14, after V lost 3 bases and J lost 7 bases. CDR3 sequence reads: CASSQALVGGAENEQFF. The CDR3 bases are TGCGCCAGCAGCCAGGCTTTAGTCGGGGGGGCGGAGAATGAGCAGTTCTTC.

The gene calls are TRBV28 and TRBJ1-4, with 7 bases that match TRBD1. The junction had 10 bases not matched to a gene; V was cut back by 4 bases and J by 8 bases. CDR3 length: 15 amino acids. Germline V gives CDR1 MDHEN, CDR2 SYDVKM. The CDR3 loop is CASSWPGGRTEKLFF. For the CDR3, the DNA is TGTGCCAGCAGTTGGCCAGGGGGGAGAACGGAAAAACTGTTTTTT.

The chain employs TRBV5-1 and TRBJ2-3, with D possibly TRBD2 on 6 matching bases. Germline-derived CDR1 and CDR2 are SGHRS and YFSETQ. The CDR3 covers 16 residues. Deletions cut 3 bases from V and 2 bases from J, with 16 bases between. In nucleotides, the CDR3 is TGCGCCAGCAGCTCGGAGGGGCGCAGTTACACAGATACGCAGTATTTT. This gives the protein CASSSEGRSYTDTQYF. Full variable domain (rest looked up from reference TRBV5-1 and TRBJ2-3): KAGVTQTPRYLIKTRGQQVTLSCSPISGHRSVSWYQQTPGQGLQFLFEYFSETQRNKGNFPGRFSGRQFSNSRSEMNVSTLELGDSALYLCASSSEGRSYTDTQYFGPGTRLTVL.

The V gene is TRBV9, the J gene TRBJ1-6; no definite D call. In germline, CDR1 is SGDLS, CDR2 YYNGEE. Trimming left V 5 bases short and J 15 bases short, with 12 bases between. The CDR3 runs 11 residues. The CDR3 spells CASSGDGILHF. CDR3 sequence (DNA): TGTGCCAGCAGTGGTGACGGGATCCTCCACTTT.

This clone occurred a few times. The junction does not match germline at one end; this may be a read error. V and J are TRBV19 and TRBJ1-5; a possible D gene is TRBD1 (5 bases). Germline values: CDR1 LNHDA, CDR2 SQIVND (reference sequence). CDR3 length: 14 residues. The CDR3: CASSMEGARQPQHF. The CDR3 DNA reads TGTGCCAGCAGTATGGAAGGGGCGAGGCAGCCCCAGCATTTT.

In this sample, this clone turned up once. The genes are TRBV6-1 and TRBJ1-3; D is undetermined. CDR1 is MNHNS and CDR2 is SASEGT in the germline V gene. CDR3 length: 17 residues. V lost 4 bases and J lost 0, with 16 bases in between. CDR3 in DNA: TGTGCCAGCAGTGGCTCCCCGTTGTTTGGCTCTGGAAACACCATATATTTT. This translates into CASSGSPLFGSGNTIYF.

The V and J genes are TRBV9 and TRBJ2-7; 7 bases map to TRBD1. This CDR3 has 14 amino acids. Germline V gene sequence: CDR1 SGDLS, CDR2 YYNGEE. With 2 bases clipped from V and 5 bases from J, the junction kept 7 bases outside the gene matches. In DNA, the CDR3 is TGTGCCAGCAGCGTCGGCAACCAGGGGGACGAGCAGTACTTC. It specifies CASSVGNQGDEQYF.

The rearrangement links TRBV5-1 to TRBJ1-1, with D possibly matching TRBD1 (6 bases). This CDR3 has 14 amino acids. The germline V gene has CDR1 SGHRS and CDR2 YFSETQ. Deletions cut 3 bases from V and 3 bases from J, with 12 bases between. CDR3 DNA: TGCGCCAGCAGCTGGAAGGGGGTAGACACTGAAGCTTTCTTT. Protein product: CASSWKGVDTEAFF. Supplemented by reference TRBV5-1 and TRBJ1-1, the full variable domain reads KAGVTQTPRYLIKTRGQQVTLSCSPISGHRSVSWYQQTPGQGLQFLFEYFSETQRNKGNFPGRFSGRQFSNSRSEMNVSTLELGDSALYLCASSWKGVDTEAFFGQGTRLTVV.

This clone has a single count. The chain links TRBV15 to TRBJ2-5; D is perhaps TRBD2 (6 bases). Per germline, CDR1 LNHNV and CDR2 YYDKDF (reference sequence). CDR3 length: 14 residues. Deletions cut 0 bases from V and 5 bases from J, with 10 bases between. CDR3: CATSRDTRGETQYF. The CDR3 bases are TGTGCCACCAGCAGAGATACCCGGGGGGAGACCCAGTACTTC. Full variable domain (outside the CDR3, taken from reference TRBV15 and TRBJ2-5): DAMVIQNPRYQVTQFGKPVTLSCSQTLNHNVMYWYQQKSSQAPKLLFHYYDKDFNNEADTPDNFQSRRPNTSFCFLDIRSPGLGDTAMYLCATSRDTRGETQYFGPGTRLLVL.

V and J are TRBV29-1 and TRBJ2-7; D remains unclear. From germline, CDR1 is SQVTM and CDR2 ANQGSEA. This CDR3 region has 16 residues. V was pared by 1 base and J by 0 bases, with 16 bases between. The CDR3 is CSVEGPQDRSSYEQYF. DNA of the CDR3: TGCAGCGTTGAAGGCCCCCAGGACCGAAGCTCCTACGAGCAGTACTTC.

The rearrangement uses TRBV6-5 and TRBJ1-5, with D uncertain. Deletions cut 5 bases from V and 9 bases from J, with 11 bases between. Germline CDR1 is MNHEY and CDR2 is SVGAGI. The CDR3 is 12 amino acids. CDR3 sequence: CASSGPPSPQHF. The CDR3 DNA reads TGTGCCAGCAGTGGCCCCCCCTCGCCCCAGCATTTT.

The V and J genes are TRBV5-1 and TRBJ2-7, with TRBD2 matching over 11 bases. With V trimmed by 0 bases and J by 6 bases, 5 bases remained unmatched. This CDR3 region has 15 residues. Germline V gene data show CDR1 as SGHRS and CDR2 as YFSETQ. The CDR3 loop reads CASSLVAGGLSEQYF. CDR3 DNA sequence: TGCGCCAGCAGCTTGGTAGCGGGGGGGCTTAGCGAGCAGTACTTC.

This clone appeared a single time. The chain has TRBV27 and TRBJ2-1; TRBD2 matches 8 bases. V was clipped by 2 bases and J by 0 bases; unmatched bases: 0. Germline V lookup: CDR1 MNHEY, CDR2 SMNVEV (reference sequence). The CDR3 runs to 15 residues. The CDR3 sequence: CASSLSGGSYNEQFF. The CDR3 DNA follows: TGTGCCAGCAGTTTAAGCGGGGGCTCCTACAATGAGCAGTTCTTC.

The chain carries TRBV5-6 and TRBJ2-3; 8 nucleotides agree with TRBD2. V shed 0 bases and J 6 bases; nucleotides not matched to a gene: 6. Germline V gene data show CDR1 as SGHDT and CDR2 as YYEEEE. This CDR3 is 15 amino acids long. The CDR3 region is CASSLVTGGMDTQYF. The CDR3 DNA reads TGTGCCAGCAGCTTGGTGACGGGGGGGATGGATACGCAGTATTTT.

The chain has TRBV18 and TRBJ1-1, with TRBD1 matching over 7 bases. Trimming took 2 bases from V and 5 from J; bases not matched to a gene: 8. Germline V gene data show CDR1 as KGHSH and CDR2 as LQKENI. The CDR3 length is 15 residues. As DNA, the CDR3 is TGTGCCAGCTCACCATACGGGGAACAGGGGACTGAAGCTTTCTTT. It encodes CASSPYGEQGTEAFF.

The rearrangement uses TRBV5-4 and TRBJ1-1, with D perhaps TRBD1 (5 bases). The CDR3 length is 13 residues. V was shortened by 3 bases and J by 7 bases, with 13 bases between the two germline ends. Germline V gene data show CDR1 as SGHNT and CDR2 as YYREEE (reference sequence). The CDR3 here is CASSSRQKHEAFF. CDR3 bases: TGTGCCAGCAGCTCCAGACAGAAACATGAAGCTTTCTTT.

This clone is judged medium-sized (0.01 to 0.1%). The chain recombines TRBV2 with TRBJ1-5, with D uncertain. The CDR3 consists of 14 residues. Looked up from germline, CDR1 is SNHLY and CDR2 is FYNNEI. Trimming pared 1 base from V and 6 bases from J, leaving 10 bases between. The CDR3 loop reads CASSEGRMAQPQHF. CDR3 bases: TGTGCCAGCAGTGAAGGCCGAATGGCTCAGCCCCAGCATTTT.